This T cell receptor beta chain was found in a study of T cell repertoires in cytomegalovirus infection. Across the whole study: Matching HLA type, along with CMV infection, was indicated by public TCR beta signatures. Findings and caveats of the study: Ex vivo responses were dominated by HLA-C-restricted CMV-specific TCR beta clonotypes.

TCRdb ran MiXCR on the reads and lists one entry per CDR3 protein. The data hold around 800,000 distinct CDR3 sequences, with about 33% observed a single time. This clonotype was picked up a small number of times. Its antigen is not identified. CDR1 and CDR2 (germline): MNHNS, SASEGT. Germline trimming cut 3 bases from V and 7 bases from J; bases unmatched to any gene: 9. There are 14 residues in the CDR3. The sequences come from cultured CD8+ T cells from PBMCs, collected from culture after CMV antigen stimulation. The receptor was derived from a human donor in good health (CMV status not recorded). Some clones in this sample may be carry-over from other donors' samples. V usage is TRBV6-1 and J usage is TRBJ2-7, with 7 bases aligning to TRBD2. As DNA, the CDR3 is TGTGCCAGCAGTGATTGGGGGGGAGGCGGGGAGCAGTACTTC. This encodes CASSDWGGGGEQYF.